These 20 T cell receptor beta chains were all obtained from the same sample, sequenced in a study of response to subunit inactivated influenza vaccine. TCRdb re-called the RT-PCR reads through MiXCR, storing one row per CDR3 protein. The sample includes about 500,000 distinct CDR3 sequences, 16% of them seen just once. The sample here was CD4+ T cells sorted from PBMCs, taken around 25 months after vaccination. Every receptor here comes from a man aged 45-69 years who received an inactivated influenza vaccine.

This clonotype was counted between two and nine times. V gene TRBV7-9 combines with J gene TRBJ1-3; maybe TRBD1 (6 bases). The CDR3 runs to 17 residues. The V and J ends lost 0 bases and 6 bases respectively, with 18 bases between them. From germline, CDR1 is SEHNR and CDR2 FQNEAQ (reference sequence). This CDR3 reads CASSLARGSLLLNTIYF. In DNA form, the CDR3 reads TGTGCCAGCAGCTTAGCGAGGGGGTCTCTTCTCCTAAACACCATATATTTT.

This clonotype has only a few counts. The V gene is TRBV20-1, the J gene TRBJ1-6, with D possibly matching TRBD1 (5 bases). CDR1 and CDR2 (germline): DFQATT, SNEGSKA (reference sequence). V lost 4 bases, J lost 0 bases, and 19 bases lay in between. This CDR3 is built from 18 residues. For the CDR3, the DNA is TGCAGTGCTAAATCTCCGGGACCCATGAGCTCCTATAATTCACCCCTCCACTTT. This sequence encodes CSAKSPGPMSSYNSPLHF.

This clonotype was counted only a few times. The rearrangement uses TRBV10-3 and TRBJ2-1, with D possibly called TRBD1 or TRBD2 (6 bases each). With 6 bases removed from V and 7 bases from J, the gap between germline ends came to 16 bases. Germline V gives CDR1 ENHRY, CDR2 SYGVKD. The CDR3 length is 14 residues. The CDR3 loop is CAISNREVWNEQFF. Written as DNA, the CDR3 is TGTGCCATCAGCAACAGGGAGGTTTGGAATGAGCAGTTCTTC.

This clonotype was detected a few times. The chain combines TRBV4-1 with TRBJ2-1, with D perhaps matching TRBD1 or TRBD2 (6 bases each). The CDR3 runs to 15 residues. Germline CDR1 reads MGHRA; CDR2 reads YSYEKL. V lost 0 bases and J lost 8, with 14 bases in between. The CDR3 DNA reads TGCGCCAGCAGCCAAGACGGTTCGGGGGCCGATGAGCAGTTCTTC. Encoded protein: CASSQDGSGADEQFF.

This clonotype has just a few counts. The chain has TRBV12-3 or TRBV12-4 and TRBJ2-3; tentatively, D is TRBD1 or TRBD2 (5 bases each). The CDR3 loop spans 16 amino acids. The ends were cut back, 5 bases at V and 4 bases at J, with 19 bases in the middle. The CDR3 loop is CASSPRDPQRADTQYF. DNA of the CDR3: TGTGCCAGCAGTCCAAGGGACCCCCAGAGGGCAGATACGCAGTATTTT.

The V gene is TRBV12-3 or TRBV12-4, the J gene TRBJ2-7; D is unresolved. V was clipped by 4 bases and J by 2 bases, with 6 bases between them. The CDR3 length is 12 residues. The CDR3: CASSYGPYEQYF. DNA of the CDR3: TGTGCCAGCAGTTACGGGCCCTACGAGCAGTACTTC.

For this clonotype: The junction differs from germline at one of its ends, possibly a read error. The V gene is TRBV12-3 or TRBV12-4, the J gene TRBJ2-1, with TRBD2 matching 8 bases. CDR3 length: 19 amino acids. The CDR3: CASCLALSRAGVHYNEQFF. In DNA form, the CDR3 reads TGTGCCAGCTGTTTAGCGCTCTCGAGAGCGGGAGTACACTACAATGAGCAGTTCTTC.

This clonotype was detected a few times. The J gene is TRBJ1-4, the V gene TRBV5-1; D might be TRBD1 (6 bases). This CDR3 spans 16 amino acids. CDR1 is SGHRS, CDR2 YFSETQ, per germline. V was trimmed by 3 bases and J by 7 bases, leaving 19 bases between them. The CDR3 here is CASSSTGSALSEKLFF. Here the CDR3 DNA reads TGCGCCAGCAGCTCCACAGGGTCAGCGCTATCTGAAAAACTGTTTTTT.

At least ten counts were recorded for this clonotype. The chain carries TRBV20-1 and TRBJ2-5; TRBD2 matches 7 bases. The J segment lost 1 base and the V segment lost 5 bases, leaving 7 bases of the junction unmatched. The CDR3 sequence is 14 residues long. The germline V gene encodes CDR1 DFQATT and CDR2 SNEGSKA (reference sequence). CDR3 loop: CSASRWGGQETQYF. DNA of the CDR3: TGCAGTGCTTCCCGGTGGGGGGGCCAAGAGACCCAGTACTTC.

This clonotype was picked up a small number of times. The chain links TRBV30 to TRBJ2-3, with 7 nucleotides matching TRBD2. The CDR3 has 15 amino acids. Trimming took 3 bases from V and 1 from J; bases not matched to a gene: 7. The V gene's germline CDR1 is GTSNPN and CDR2 SVGIG (reference sequence). The CDR3 loop is CAWRPIAGGTDTQYF. CDR3 in DNA: TGTGCCTGGAGGCCCATAGCGGGCGGCACAGATACGCAGTATTTT.

V gene TRBV28 combines with J gene TRBJ2-3, with D maybe TRBD1 (6 bases). Germline V gene lookup returns CDR1 MDHEN and CDR2 SYDVKM. The CDR3 covers 16 residues. The V end lost 5 bases, the J end lost 3 bases, and 18 bases lay between the germline ends. CDR3 sequence reads: CASSRAGVTRTDTQYF. As DNA, the CDR3 is TGTGCCAGCAGTCGTGCAGGGGTTACGAGGACAGATACGCAGTATTTT.

The chain is built from TRBV4-3 and TRBJ2-7; 9 bases are shared with TRBD2. Per the germline V gene, CDR1 is LGHNA and CDR2 is YSLEER. Unmatched junction bases numbered 1, after V lost 1 base and J lost 0 bases. This CDR3 contains 15 residues. The CDR3 spells CASSQGSGGSYEQYF. The DNA of the CDR3 is TGCGCCAGCAGCCAAGGTAGCGGGGGCTCCTACGAGCAGTACTTC.

The chain employs TRBV9 and TRBJ2-7, with D perhaps matching TRBD1 (5 bases). The CDR3 has 14 residues. Trimming pared 1 base from V and 2 bases from J, leaving 10 bases between. Germline CDR1 is SGDLS and CDR2 is YYNGEE. CDR3 coding DNA: TGTGCCAGCAGCGTAACGCACAGGACCTACGAGCAGTACTTC. The encoded protein is CASSVTHRTYEQYF.

This clonotype was detected a few times. This chain uses TRBV24-1 with TRBJ2-1; tentatively, D is TRBD2 (6 bases). The CDR3 runs to 13 residues. The germline CDR1 and CDR2 sequences are KGHDR and SFDVKD. V was clipped by 9 bases and J by 8 bases, with 16 bases between them. The CDR3 nucleotides read TGTGCCACCCGCGCAGGAGGGACCCATGAGCAGTTCTTC. This codes for CATRAGGTHEQFF.

The chain links TRBV29-1 to TRBJ2-3; 9 positions match TRBD1. The CDR3 is 17 residues long. Trimming took 6 bases from V and 3 from J; bases not matched to a gene: 16. CDR1 and CDR2 from the germline V gene are SQVTM and ANQGSEA. The CDR3 nucleotides read TGCAGCGTGGGGGGACAGGGTTTCTCTAGGGGGACAGATACGCAGTATTTT. Residues: CSVGGQGFSRGTDTQYF.

V usage is TRBV4-3 and J usage is TRBJ2-7; D remains ambiguous. V was trimmed by 3 bases and J by 1 base, leaving 13 bases between them. CDR1 is LGHNA, CDR2 YSLEER, per germline. The CDR3 runs to 15 residues. This CDR3 is CASSHGPAPSYEQYF. Written as DNA, the CDR3 is TGCGCCAGCAGCCACGGACCTGCCCCTTCCTACGAGCAGTACTTC.

This clonotype came up a few times. The gene calls are TRBV6-2 or TRBV6-3 and TRBJ1-1; TRBD1 agrees at 8 bases. J lost 11 bases, V lost 0 bases, and 5 bases had no gene match. Looked up from germline, CDR1 is MNHEY and CDR2 is SVGEGT. The CDR3 runs 13 residues. The CDR3: CASSYSGQGYAFF. The CDR3 nucleotides read TGTGCCAGCAGTTACTCAGGACAGGGATACGCTTTCTTT.

V gene TRBV12-3 or TRBV12-4 combines with J gene TRBJ2-1; 8 bases fit TRBD2. The CDR3 totals 16 residues. V shed 6 bases, J shed 2 bases, and the junction held 9 bases outside the gene matches. CDR3 residues: CASRGLERGTYNEQFF. CDR3 coding DNA: TGTGCCAGCAGGGGGTTGGAGCGGGGGACCTACAATGAGCAGTTCTTC.

The J gene is TRBJ2-1, the V gene TRBV20-1; D unresolved. The CDR3 is 13 amino acids. The V gene lost 6 bases and the J gene lost 9 bases, with 18 bases spanning the gap. CDR1 is DFQATT and CDR2 is SNEGSKA in the germline V gene (reference sequence). CDR3 residues: CSAYGDGGREQFF. The CDR3 DNA reads TGCAGTGCATATGGGGATGGTGGGCGTGAGCAGTTCTTC.

This chain joins TRBV5-5 and TRBJ1-5; D is ambiguous. Trimming removed 3 bases from V and 0 bases from J, with 13 bases in between. There are 16 residues in the CDR3. CDR1 and CDR2 from the germline V gene are SGHKS and YYEKEE (reference sequence). The CDR3 coding sequence is TGTGCCAGCAGCTACACCTTAGTTCGTAGCAATCAGCCCCAGCATTTT. As protein: CASSYTLVRSNQPQHF.